What follows are 12 T cell receptor beta chains derived from one specimen sequenced in a study of T cell changes during pregnancy in multiple sclerosis. Only in-frame clones appear in the TCRdb table, and some are missing; sequencing was by immunoSEQ multiplex PCR. The sample consists of approximately 62,000 clones, 93% of them appearing once. The sequenced sample was CD8+ T cells from peripheral blood mononuclear cells, obtained in the second trimester of pregnancy. These TCRs come from a female donor with multiple sclerosis, enrolled in a pregnancy study.

The V and J genes are TRBV9 and TRBJ1-1; 7 nucleotides line up with TRBD1. Germline CDR1 reads SGDLS; CDR2 reads YYNGEE. This CDR3 has 15 amino acids. With 0 bases clipped from V and 1 base from J, the junction kept 3 bases outside the gene matches. CDR3 loop: CASSVGQGPNTEAFF. In nucleotides, the CDR3 is TGTGCCAGCAGCGTAGGACAGGGACCGAACACTGAAGCTTTCTTT.

This chain connects TRBV7-9 to TRBJ1-2, with 7 nucleotides matching TRBD1. The trim removed 5 bases at V and 2 bases at J, leaving 11 bases unmatched. The germline V gene encodes CDR1 SEHNR and CDR2 FQNEAQ (reference sequence). The CDR3 has 16 amino acids. The CDR3 bases are TGTGCCAGCAGCCCCACGGGACAGACTCCGAACTATGGCTACACCTTC. Translation gives CASSPTGQTPNYGYTF.

This sequence joins TRBV28 and TRBJ2-7, with TRBD1 matching over 8 bases. The CDR3 runs to 13 residues. Germline CDR1 reads MDHEN; CDR2 reads SYDVKM. The trim removed 6 bases at V and 4 bases at J, leaving 5 bases unmatched. CDR3 nucleotides: TGTGCCAGCAGAGGACAGGGATCTTACGAGCAGTACTTC. This translates into CASRGQGSYEQYF.

This chain links TRBV4-2 with TRBJ2-7; 7 bases match TRBD2. Germline values: CDR1 LGHNA, CDR2 YNFKEQ. V was clipped by 1 base and J by 3 bases; unmatched bases: 6. The CDR3 consists of 15 residues. The DNA for the CDR3 is TGTGCCAGCAGCCAAGTGACTAGCTCAAACTACGAGCAGTACTTC. Translated: CASSQVTSSNYEQYF.

This chain uses TRBV7-9 with TRBJ2-7; 8 bases align to TRBD1. The CDR3 is 15 residues long. The germline V gene has CDR1 SEHNR and CDR2 FQNEAQ (reference sequence). The J segment lost 3 bases and the V segment lost 5 bases, leaving 9 bases of the junction unmatched. The CDR3 here is CASSPGTGPGYEQYF. The CDR3 region has the DNA TGTGCCAGCAGCCCTGGGACAGGCCCAGGCTACGAGCAGTACTTC.

This clone was detected a few times. CDR3 sequence reads: CASSIGQSSYNEQFF. The CDR3 coding sequence is TGTGCCAGTAGTATTGGGCAGAGCTCCTACAATGAGCAGTTCTTC. This chain uses TRBV19 with TRBJ2-1; D not resolved. Trimming removed 3 bases at V and 0 bases at J, with 9 bases between. CDR1 and CDR2 (germline): LNHDA, SQIVND (reference sequence). The CDR3 is 15 amino acids.

The chain uses TRBV7-9 and TRBJ2-3, with TRBD2 matching 8 bases. V was pared by 1 base and J by 1 base, with 7 bases of the junction left unmatched. The CDR3 is 17 residues long. The germline V gene encodes CDR1 SEHNR and CDR2 FQNEAQ (reference sequence). The DNA for the CDR3 is TGTGCCAGCAGCTTAGATCTTAGCGGGGCCCGCACAGATACGCAGTATTTT. Translation: CASSLDLSGARTDTQYF.

The chain combines TRBV7-9 with TRBJ1-1; 10 bases map to TRBD1. V trimming: 5 bases; J trimming: 2 bases; junction bases outside the gene matches: 2. Germline-derived CDR1 and CDR2 are SEHNR and FQNEAQ (reference sequence). The CDR3 runs 14 residues. The CDR3 is CASSRDRGNTEAFF. The DNA of the CDR3 is TGTGCCAGCAGCCGGGACAGGGGTAACACTGAAGCTTTCTTT.

The genes are TRBV4-1 and TRBJ2-1; 9 bases fit TRBD2. The CDR3 runs to 18 residues. In germline, CDR1 is MGHRA, CDR2 YSYEKL. V trimming: 1 base; J trimming: 6 bases; junction bases outside the gene matches: 13. CDR3 coding DNA: TGCGCCAGCAGCCAAGGAGGACTAGCGTCCCACCCCCCCAATGAGCAGTTCTTC. Encoded protein: CASSQGGLASHPPNEQFF.

This chain joins TRBV5-5 and TRBJ1-1, with D unresolved. V was shortened by 7 bases and J by 5 bases, with 15 bases between the two germline ends. The germline V gene has CDR1 SGHKS and CDR2 YYEKEE (reference sequence). This CDR3 spans 13 amino acids. The DNA of the CDR3 is TGTGCCAGCGGCCTTCTAGGATGGACTGAAGCTTTCTTT. Its protein product is CASGLLGWTEAFF.

The J gene is TRBJ2-7, the V gene TRBV5-1; TRBD2 agrees at 7 bases. V was clipped by 0 bases and J by 5 bases; unmatched bases: 5. Germline lookup yields CDR1 SGHRS and CDR2 YFSETQ. This CDR3 contains 14 residues. The CDR3 coding sequence is TGCGCCAGCAGCTTGGATTTGAGCGGGAACGAGCAGTACTTC. It encodes CASSLDLSGNEQYF.

The V call is TRBV7-3, the J call TRBJ2-1; 9 positions match TRBD2. From germline, CDR1 is SGHTA and CDR2 FQGTGA. Trimming at V came to 2 bases and at J to 0 bases, leaving 5 bases not matched to a gene. The CDR3 length is 17 residues. The CDR3 DNA reads as TGTGCCAGCAGCTTAGTAGGTAGCGGGAGCTCCTACAATGAGCAGTTCTTC. Residues: CASSLVGSGSSYNEQFF.